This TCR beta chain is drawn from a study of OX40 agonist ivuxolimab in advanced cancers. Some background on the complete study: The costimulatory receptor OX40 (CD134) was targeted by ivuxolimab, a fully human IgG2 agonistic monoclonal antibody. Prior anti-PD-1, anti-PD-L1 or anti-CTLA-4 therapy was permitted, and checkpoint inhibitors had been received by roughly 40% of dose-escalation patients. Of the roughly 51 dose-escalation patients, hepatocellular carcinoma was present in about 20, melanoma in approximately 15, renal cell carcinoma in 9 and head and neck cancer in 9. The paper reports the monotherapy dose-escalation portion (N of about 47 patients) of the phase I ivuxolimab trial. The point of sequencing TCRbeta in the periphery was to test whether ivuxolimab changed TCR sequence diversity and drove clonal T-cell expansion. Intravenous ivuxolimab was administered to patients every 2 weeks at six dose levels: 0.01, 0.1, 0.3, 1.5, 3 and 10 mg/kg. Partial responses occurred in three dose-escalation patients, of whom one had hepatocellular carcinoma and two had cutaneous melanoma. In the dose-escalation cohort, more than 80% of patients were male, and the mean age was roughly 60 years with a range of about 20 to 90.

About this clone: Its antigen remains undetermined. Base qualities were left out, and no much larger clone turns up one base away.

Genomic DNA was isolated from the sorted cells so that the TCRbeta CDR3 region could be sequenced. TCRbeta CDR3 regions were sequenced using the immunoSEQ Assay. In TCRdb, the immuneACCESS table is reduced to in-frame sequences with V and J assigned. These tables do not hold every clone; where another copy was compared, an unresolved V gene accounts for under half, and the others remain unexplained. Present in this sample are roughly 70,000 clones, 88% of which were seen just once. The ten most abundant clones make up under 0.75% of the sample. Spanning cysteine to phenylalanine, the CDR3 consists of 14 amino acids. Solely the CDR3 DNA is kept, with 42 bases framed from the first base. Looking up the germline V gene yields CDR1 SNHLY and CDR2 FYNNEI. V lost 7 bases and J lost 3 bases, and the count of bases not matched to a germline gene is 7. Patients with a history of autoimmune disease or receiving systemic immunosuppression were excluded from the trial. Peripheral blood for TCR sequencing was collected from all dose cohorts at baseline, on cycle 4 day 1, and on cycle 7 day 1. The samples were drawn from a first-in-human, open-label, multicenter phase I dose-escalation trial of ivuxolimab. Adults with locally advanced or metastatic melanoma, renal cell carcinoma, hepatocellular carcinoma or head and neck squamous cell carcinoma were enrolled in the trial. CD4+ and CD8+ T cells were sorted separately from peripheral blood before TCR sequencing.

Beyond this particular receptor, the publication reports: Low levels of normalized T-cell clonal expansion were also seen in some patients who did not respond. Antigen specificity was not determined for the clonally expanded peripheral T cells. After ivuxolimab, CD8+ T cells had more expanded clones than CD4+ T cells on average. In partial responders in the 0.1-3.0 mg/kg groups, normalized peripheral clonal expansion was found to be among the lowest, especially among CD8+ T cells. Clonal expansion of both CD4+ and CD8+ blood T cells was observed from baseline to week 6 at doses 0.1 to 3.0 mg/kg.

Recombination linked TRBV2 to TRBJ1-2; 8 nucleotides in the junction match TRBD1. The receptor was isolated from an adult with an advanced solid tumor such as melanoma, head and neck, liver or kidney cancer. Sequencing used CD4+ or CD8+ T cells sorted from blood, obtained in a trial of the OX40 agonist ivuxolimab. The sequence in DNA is TGTGCCAGCAAGAGGGCAGGGGGCGACTATGGCTACACCTTC. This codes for CASKRAGGDYGYTF.